This T cell receptor beta chain was sequenced during a study of read filtering for tumor transcriptome and immune sequencing. This clonotype has at least ten counts. This library used around 400 ng RNA and molecular barcoded adaptors spanning alpha/delta and beta/gamma chains. Using its own MiXCR run on the reads, TCRdb lists one record per CDR3 protein. Of 100,000 to 150,000 distinct CDR3 sequences listed, 10% to 15% are singletons. CDR1 and CDR2 (germline): SEHNR, FQNEAQ (reference sequence). The V segment lost 3 bases and the J segment 7 bases; nucleotides outside the gene matches: 11. The CDR3 has 17 amino acids.

Specimen: a population of CD138-negative cells sorted from bone marrow. The chain couples TRBV7-9 to TRBJ2-1; TRBD2 matches 11 bases. The source is a donor over 35 with multiple myeloma. The CDR3 DNA reads TGTGCCAGCAGCTTTCGGTATAGCGGGAGGGCTTCGAATGAGCAGTTCTTC. It encodes CASSFRYSGRASNEQFF.